What follows are 4 T cell receptor beta chains derived from one specimen sequenced in a study of T cell responses to AZD1222 COVID-19 vaccine. Only in-frame clones appear in the TCRdb table, and some are missing; sequencing was by immunoSEQ multiplex PCR. The table records 75,000 to 100,000 clones, 88% of them present only once. The sample was peripheral blood, taken on day 0 of AZD1222 vaccination. These receptors came from an adult in good health.

Only one count was recorded for this clone. The V gene is TRBV3-1 (or the pseudogene TRBV3-2), the J gene TRBJ2-3, with D unresolved. The CDR3 runs 11 residues. Trimming removed 8 bases at V and 3 bases at J, with 6 bases between. CDR1 is LGHDT and CDR2 is YNNKEL in the germline V gene (reference sequence). The CDR3 DNA follows: TGTGCCAGCCAGGAAACAGATACGCAGTATTTT. Translation gives CASQETDTQYF.

The table lists this clone with a count of one. The chain couples TRBV5-5 to TRBJ1-3; D call uncertain. The CDR3 totals 15 residues. Deletions cut 0 bases from V and 0 bases from J, with 7 bases between. CDR1 and CDR2 (germline): SGHKS, YYEKEE (reference sequence). CDR3 sequence (DNA): TGTGCCAGCAGCTTGGAGGGCAACTCTGGAAACACCATATATTTT. It yields the protein CASSLEGNSGNTIYF.

V and J are TRBV4-1 and TRBJ1-2; the match to TRBD1 covers 8 bases. After removal of 1 base from V and 3 bases from J, the junction contained 4 bases not matched to a gene. This CDR3 is built from 15 residues. Germline V gives CDR1 MGHRA, CDR2 YSYEKL. The CDR3 is CASSQGTGIYYGYTF. CDR3 sequence (DNA): TGCGCCAGCAGCCAAGGGACAGGGATTTACTATGGCTACACCTTC.

This rearrangement joins TRBV7-9 to TRBJ2-2; 10 bases are a match to TRBD1. V shed 1 base, J shed 6 bases, and the junction held 2 bases outside the gene matches. The CDR3 sequence is 15 residues long. CDR1 and CDR2 (germline): SEHNR, FQNEAQ (reference sequence). The DNA of the CDR3 is TGTGCCAGCAGCTTAGTGGGGACAGGGGCCGGGGAGCTGTTTTTT. It is translated as CASSLVGTGAGELFF. Supplemented by reference TRBV7-9 and TRBJ2-2, the full variable domain reads DTGVSQNPRHKITKRGQNVTFRCDPISEHNRLYWYRQTLGQGPEFLTYFQNEAQLEKSRLLSDRFSAERPKGSFSTLEIQRTEQGDSAMYLCASSLVGTGAGELFFGEGSRLTVL.